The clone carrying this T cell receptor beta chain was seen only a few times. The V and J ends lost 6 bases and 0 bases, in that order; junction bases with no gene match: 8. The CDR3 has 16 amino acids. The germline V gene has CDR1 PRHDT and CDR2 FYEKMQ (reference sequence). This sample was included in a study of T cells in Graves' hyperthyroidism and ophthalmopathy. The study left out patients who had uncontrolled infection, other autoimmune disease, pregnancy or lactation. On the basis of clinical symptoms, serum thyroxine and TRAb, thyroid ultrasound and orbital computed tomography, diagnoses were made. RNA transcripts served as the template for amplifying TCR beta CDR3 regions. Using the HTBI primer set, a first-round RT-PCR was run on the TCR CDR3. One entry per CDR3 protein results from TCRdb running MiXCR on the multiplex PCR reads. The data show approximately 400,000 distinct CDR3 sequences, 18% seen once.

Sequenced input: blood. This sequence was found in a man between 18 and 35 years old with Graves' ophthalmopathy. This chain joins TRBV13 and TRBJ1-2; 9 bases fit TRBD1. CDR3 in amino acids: CASRYVGQGSNYGYTF. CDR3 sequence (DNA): TGTGCCAGCAGATACGTCGGACAGGGGTCTAACTATGGCTACACCTTC.